This note documents a single T cell receptor beta chain sequence. The junction had 9 bases not matched to a gene; V was cut back by 7 bases and J by 5 bases. The CDR3 has 14 residues. Germline V gives CDR1 LNHDA, CDR2 SQIVND (reference sequence). The sample originates from a study of CD8+ T cells in alopecia areata. Across the whole study: The share of scalp area affected provided the severity score for treated patients.

Treatment given: oral pan-JAK inhibitor, 5-10 mg twice daily. From alopecia areata patients, lesional scalp punch biopsies and peripheral blood were collected. A FACSAria was used to sort CD4+ and CD8+ T cells. These cells came from PBMCs. Once RNA had been extracted, it was reverse transcribed into cDNA to act as the sequencing template. Sequencing was performed with immunoSEQ multiplex PCR; in TCRdb, only in-frame clones are kept and a portion is missing. The top ten clones hold around 3.4% of a sample with roughly 110,000 clones, approximately 55% of them seen once. The sequencing used CD4+ T cells sorted from blood, collected at week 24, from a patient treated with tofacitinib. This receptor was taken from a human donor with alopecia areata. The gene calls are TRBV19 and TRBJ2-5; 8 bases fit TRBD2. CDR3: CASKERGNWETQYF. In DNA, the CDR3 is TGTGCCAGTAAAGAGCGGGGGAACTGGGAGACCCAGTACTTC.